Listed below are T cell receptor beta chains from one sample, sequenced in a study of PD-1 blockade in classical Hodgkin lymphoma. Repertoires were generated with immunoSEQ multiplex PCR, while TCRdb's copy carries only in-frame clones and drops some. The data hold tens of thousands of clones, with 78% observed a single time. The sequences come from peripheral blood mononuclear cells (PBMCs), collected before the fourth cycle of nivolumab. The receptors here all came from a human donor with classical Hodgkin lymphoma. Both conserved end residues are part of each CDR3. The D gene is left open where the match is weak.

>TRBD1|TRBV2|TRBJ1-4
TGTGCCGGGGGCGGGACAGGGAATGAAAAACTGTTTTTT
CAGGGTGNEKLFF
>.|TRBV28|TRBJ1-1
TGTGCCAGCAGTCGACACGGTGGGAACACTGAAGCTTTCTTT
CASSRHGGNTEAFF
>.|TRBV2|TRBJ1-2
TGTGCCAGCAGTGAAATTAGGGAGAGAGGCTACACCTTC
CASSEIRERGYTF
>.|TRBV5-6|TRBJ1-2
TGTGCCAGCAGCTTGGGGGCAGGGAGTGGCTACACCTTC
CASSLGAGSGYTF
>.|TRBV15|TRBJ1-4
TGTGCCACCAGCAGAGAGATGGAAACTAATGAAAAACTGTTTTTT
CATSREMETNEKLFF
>.|TRBV5-8|TRBJ1-2
TGTGCCAGCAACCCCACAGGTCGAAACTATGGCTACACCTTC
CASNPTGRNYGYTF
>.|TRBV6-6|TRBJ1-6
TGTGCCAGCAGTTACCCACCACAGCCCTATAATTCACCCCTCCACTTT
CASSYPPQPYNSPLHF
>.|TRBV27|TRBJ1-2
TGTGCCAGCAGTCCTCAGAACTATGGCTACACCTTC
CASSPQNYGYTF
>.|TRBV4-2|TRBJ1-1
TGTGCCAGCAGGGGGGAGGGCACTGAAGCTTTCTTT
CASRGEGTEAFF
>.|TRBV4-3|TRBJ2-1
TGCGCCAGCAGCCAAGATTTCCAGGTGGGCTATGAGCAGTTCTTC
CASSQDFQVGYEQFF
>.|TRBV6-5|TRBJ2-7
TGTGCCAGCAGTTACTCACCAGTAGAGTGGCGTGAGCAGTACTTC
CASSYSPVEWREQYF
>.|TRBV7-9|TRBJ1-1
TGTGCCAGCAGCTTAGGGGAGGACACTGAAGCTTTCTTT
CASSLGEDTEAFF
>.|TRBV23-1|TRBJ1-4
TGCGCCAGCAGTCAACAGGGGAAGTATGAAAAACTGTTTTTT
CASSQQGKYEKLFF
>.|TRBV12-5|TRBJ1-6
TGTGCTAGTGGTTTCGACTATAATTCACCCCTCCACTTT
CASGFDYNSPLHF